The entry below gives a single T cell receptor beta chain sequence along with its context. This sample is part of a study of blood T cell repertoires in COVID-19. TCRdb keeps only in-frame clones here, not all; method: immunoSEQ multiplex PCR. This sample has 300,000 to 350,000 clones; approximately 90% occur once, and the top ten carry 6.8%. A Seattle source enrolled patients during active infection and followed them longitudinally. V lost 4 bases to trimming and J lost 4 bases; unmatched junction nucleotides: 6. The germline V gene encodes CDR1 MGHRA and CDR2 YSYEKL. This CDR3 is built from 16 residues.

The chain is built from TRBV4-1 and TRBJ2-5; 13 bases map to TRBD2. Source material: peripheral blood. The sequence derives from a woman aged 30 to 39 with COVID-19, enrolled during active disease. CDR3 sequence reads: CASSPLLAGGAETQYF. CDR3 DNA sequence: TGCGCCAGCAGCCCTCTACTAGCGGGAGGGGCAGAGACCCAGTACTTC.